The clone carrying this TCR beta chain has more than one count but fewer than ten. Its antigen remains unknown. MiXCR was run by TCRdb on the reads, yielding one entry per CDR3 protein. The table includes 650,000 to 850,000 distinct CDR3 sequences, 25% to 30% detected once. Germline-derived CDR1 and CDR2 are LGHNT and FRNRAP. This CDR3 has 11 amino acids. V lost 9 bases, J lost 6 bases, and 9 bases lay in between. The record originates from a study of T cell repertoires in cytomegalovirus infection. Study summary: TCR beta signatures that were public indicated CMV infection and matching HLA type.

Regarding the study as a whole: In two of eight donors, the top clonotype was HLA-C-restricted CMV-specific. Summed frequency of public TCR beta families distinguished CMV carriers with the relevant HLA.

Here the sequenced sample was cultured CD8+ T cells from PBMCs, taken from culture after CMV antigen stimulation. The sequence came from a human donor in good health (CMV status not recorded). Some clones in this sample may be carry-over from other donors' samples. The chain is built from TRBV12-5 and TRBJ2-1, with TRBD1 as a possible D gene (5 bases). The CDR3 DNA is TGTGCTAGCTGTGGGGCCAATGAGCAGTTCTTC. Translated, it gives CASCGANEQFF.